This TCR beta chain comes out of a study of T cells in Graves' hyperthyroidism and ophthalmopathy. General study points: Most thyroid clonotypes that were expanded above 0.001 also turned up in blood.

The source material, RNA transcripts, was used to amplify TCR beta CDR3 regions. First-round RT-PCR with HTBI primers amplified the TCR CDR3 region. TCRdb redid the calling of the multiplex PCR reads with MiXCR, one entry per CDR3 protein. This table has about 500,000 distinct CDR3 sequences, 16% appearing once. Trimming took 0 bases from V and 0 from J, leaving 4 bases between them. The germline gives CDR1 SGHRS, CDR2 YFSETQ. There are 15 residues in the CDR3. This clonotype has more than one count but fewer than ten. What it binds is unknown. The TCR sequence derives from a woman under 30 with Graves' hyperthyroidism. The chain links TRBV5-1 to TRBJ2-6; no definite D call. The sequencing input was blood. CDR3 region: CASSLALSGANVLTF. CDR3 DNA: TGCGCCAGCAGCTTGGCCCTCTCTGGGGCCAACGTCCTGACTTTC.